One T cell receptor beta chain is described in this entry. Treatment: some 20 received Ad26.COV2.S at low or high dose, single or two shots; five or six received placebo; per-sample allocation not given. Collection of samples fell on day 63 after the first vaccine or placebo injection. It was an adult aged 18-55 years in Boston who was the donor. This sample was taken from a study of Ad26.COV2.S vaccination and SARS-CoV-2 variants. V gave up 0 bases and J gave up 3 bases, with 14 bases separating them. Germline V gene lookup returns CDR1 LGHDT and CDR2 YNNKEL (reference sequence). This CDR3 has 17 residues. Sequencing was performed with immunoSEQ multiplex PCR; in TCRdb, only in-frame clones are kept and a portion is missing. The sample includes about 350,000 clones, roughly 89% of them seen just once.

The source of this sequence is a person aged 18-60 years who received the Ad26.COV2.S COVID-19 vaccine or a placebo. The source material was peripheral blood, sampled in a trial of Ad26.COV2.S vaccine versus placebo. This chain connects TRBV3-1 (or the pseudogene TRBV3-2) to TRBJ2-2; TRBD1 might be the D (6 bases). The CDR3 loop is CASSQEKAGVDTGELFF. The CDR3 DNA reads TGTGCCAGCAGCCAAGAAAAAGCAGGGGTGGACACCGGGGAGCTGTTTTTT.